Detailed here is one T cell receptor beta chain. What it binds is unknown. This sample was included in a study of cytomegalovirus exposure and HLA in healthy donors. Study-wide context: Out of 300 to 500 genotyped donors, about 76% belonged to the Caucasian-associated ancestry cluster.

Study-wide results and caveats: In a later analysis, the majority of CMV-associated beta chains seemingly showed HLA restriction. Cytomegalovirus status was reportedly diagnosed by the classifier with high sensitivity and specificity.

The PCR ran on 60 Vbeta and 13 Jbeta primers. Measured with immunoSEQ multiplex PCR; TCRdb has only the in-frame clones, and not every one. The repertoire holds around 100,000 clones, with around 75% as singletons. In germline, CDR1 is LNHDA, CDR2 SQIVND (reference sequence). This CDR3 has 18 residues. Trimming took off 7 bases at V and 0 bases at J, with 22 bases between the two ends. Source material: PBMCs. The source is a woman aged 18-29 years in good health and CMV-seropositive. This sequence joins TRBV19 and TRBJ1-5, with TRBD1 as a possible D gene (6 bases). This CDR3 reads CASTPLGFQGHSNQPQHF. The CDR3 region has the DNA TGTGCCAGTACGCCTTTGGGGTTCCAGGGACATAGCAATCAGCCCCAGCATTTT. Based on the CDR3 plus reference TRBV19 and TRBJ1-5, the full variable domain is DGGITQSPKYLFRKEGQNVTLSCEQNLNHDAMYWYRQDPGQGLRLIYYSQIVNDFQKGDIAEGYSVSREKKESFPLTVTSAQKNPTAFYLCASTPLGFQGHSNQPQHFGDGTRLSIL.